This entry lists 15 T cell receptor beta chains sequenced from one sample in a study of cytomegalovirus exposure and HLA in healthy donors. Amplification used 60 Vbeta primers and 13 Jbeta primers. Measured with immunoSEQ multiplex PCR; TCRdb has only the in-frame clones, and not every one. Of some 270,000 clones in the sample, about 90% are singletons; the top ten hold roughly 1.5%. Sequenced sample: PBMCs. These TCRs come from a girl aged 2-10 years in good health and CMV-seronegative.

This chain joins TRBV4-1 and TRBJ2-7, with 7 positions matching TRBD1. The V gene end was trimmed by 1 base and the J gene end by 2 bases; junction bases not matched to a gene: 5. The CDR3 is made up of 15 amino acids. Germline CDR1 MGHRA, CDR2 YSYEKL. The DNA of the CDR3 is TGCGCCAGCAGCCAAGCGGGGACAGCCACCTACGAGCAGTACTTC. Translating gives CASSQAGTATYEQYF.

The chain couples TRBV6-5 to TRBJ1-2; perhaps TRBD1 as D (5 bases). The CDR3 has 13 residues. Germline V gives CDR1 MNHEY, CDR2 SVGAGI. V shed 2 bases and J shed 2 bases, with 6 bases lying between them. CDR3 nucleotides: TGTGCCAGCAGTTACGCAGGGAACTATGGCTACACCTTC. It specifies CASSYAGNYGYTF.

The CDR3 region is CASSSPGNYGYTF. CDR3 sequence (DNA): TGTGCCAGTAGTAGTCCAGGGAACTATGGCTACACCTTC. J is TRBJ1-2 and V is TRBV19; D might be TRBD1 (5 bases). V lost 4 bases and J lost 2, with 8 bases in between. Germline V gene lookup returns CDR1 LNHDA and CDR2 SQIVND (reference sequence). The CDR3 is made up of 13 amino acids.

V and J are TRBV27 and TRBJ1-6; TRBD1 is a possible D gene (5 bases). The CDR3 runs to 16 residues. Germline CDR1 MNHEY, CDR2 SMNVEV (reference sequence). The V end lost 5 bases, the J end lost 3 bases, and 14 bases lay between the germline ends. DNA of the CDR3: TGTGCCAGCAGTCCTACGACAGCTAACTATAATTCACCCCTCCACTTT. It encodes CASSPTTANYNSPLHF.

Notes on this clone: One end of the junction does not line up with germline, which may come from a read error. V gene TRBV28 combines with J gene TRBJ2-7; 13 bases are shared with TRBD2. CDR3 length: 14 amino acids. Germline V lookup: CDR1 MDHEN, CDR2 SYDVKM. The CDR3: CASSPTTKLAGGQF. CDR3 in DNA: TGTGCCAGCAGCCCGACAACTAAACTAGCGGGGGGGCAATTT.

The chain couples TRBV11-3 to TRBJ1-1; no reliable D call. Per the germline V gene, CDR1 is SGHNT and CDR2 is YENEEA. Trimming cost V 1 base and J 2 bases, with 5 bases left between them. This CDR3 has 13 residues. CDR3 in amino acids: CASSLASNTEAFF. The CDR3 DNA is TGTGCCAGCAGCTTAGCCTCTAACACTGAAGCTTTCTTT. The entire variable domain, with the rest obtained from reference TRBV11-3 and TRBJ1-1, is as follows: EAGVVQSPRYKIIEKKQPVAFWCNPISGHNTLYWYLQNLGQGPELLIRYENEEAVDDSQLPKDRFSAERLKGVDSTLKIQPAELGDSAVYLCASSLASNTEAFFGQGTRLTVV.

This chain links TRBV28 with TRBJ1-2; 7 nucleotides agree with TRBD1. This CDR3 region has 13 residues. Looked up from germline, CDR1 is MDHEN and CDR2 is SYDVKM. V was pared by 4 bases and J by 5 bases, with 4 bases of the junction left unmatched. The CDR3 sequence is CASSSTGKYGYTF. CDR3 bases: TGTGCCAGCAGTTCGACAGGGAAGTATGGCTACACCTTC.

The rearrangement links TRBV15 to TRBJ2-1; 7 bases are a match to TRBD2. V trimming: 11 bases; J trimming: 8 bases; junction bases outside the gene matches: 6. Germline V gives CDR1 LNHNV, CDR2 YYDKDF (reference sequence). The CDR3 runs to 11 residues. CDR3 nucleotide sequence: TGTGCCGCCGCTAGCGGCGATGAGCAGTTCTTC. As protein: CAAASGDEQFF. The whole variable domain, filled in from reference TRBV15 and TRBJ2-1, reads DAMVIQNPRYQVTQFGKPVTLSCSQTLNHNVMYWYQQKSSQAPKLLFHYYDKDFNNEADTPDNFQSRRPNTSFCFLDIRSPGLGDTAMYLCAAASGDEQFFGPGTRLTVL.

The V gene is TRBV5-6, the J gene TRBJ2-7, with unresolved D. V was trimmed by 1 base and J by 3 bases, leaving 8 bases between them. The CDR3 has 13 residues. Germline CDR1 SGHDT, CDR2 YYEEEE. The CDR3 nucleotides are TGTGCCAGCAGCTTGTTCGAGAGCTACGAGCAGTACTTC. Encoded protein: CASSLFESYEQYF.

The chain carries TRBV6-6 and TRBJ1-2; TRBD1 is a possible D gene (6 bases). V was pared by 1 base and J by 4 bases, with 10 bases between. CDR3 length: 14 amino acids. Germline V gene lookup returns CDR1 MNHNY and CDR2 SVGAGI (reference sequence). The CDR3 region is CASSYWVTGYGYTF. The CDR3 bases are TGTGCCAGCAGTTACTGGGTGACAGGCTATGGCTACACCTTC.

The rearrangement uses TRBV27 and TRBJ1-1; TRBD1 aligns across 9 bases. This CDR3 comprises 13 residues. Germline trimming cut 6 bases from V and 8 bases from J; bases unmatched to any gene: 7. The V gene's germline CDR1 is MNHEY and CDR2 SMNVEV (reference sequence). The CDR3 protein is CASRPDRGREAFF. The CDR3 nucleotides read TGTGCCAGCAGACCGGACAGGGGCCGAGAAGCTTTCTTT.

The chain has TRBV29-1 and TRBJ2-7; the match to TRBD2 covers 7 bases. The V gene end was trimmed by 7 bases and the J gene end by 3 bases; junction bases not matched to a gene: 3. This CDR3 is 11 amino acids long. Germline V gene sequence: CDR1 SQVTM, CDR2 ANQGSEA. The CDR3 nucleotides read TGCAGCGCCGGGGACTACTACGAGCAGTACTTC. Its protein is CSAGDYYEQYF.

V gene TRBV10-2 combines with J gene TRBJ2-4; D possibly corresponds to TRBD1 (6 bases). Trimming removed 3 bases from V and 1 base from J, with 10 bases in between. This CDR3 is 15 amino acids long. The germline gives CDR1 WSHSY, CDR2 SAAADI. For the CDR3, the DNA is TGCGCCAGCAGTGATGGGGGCTGGGCCAAAAACATTCAGTACTTC. Translated: CASSDGGWAKNIQYF.

CDR3 bases: TGTGCCAGCAGCTTGGTGCCCAGGGTGAATGGCTACACCTTC. This sequence encodes CASSLVPRVNGYTF. The chain carries TRBV5-5 and TRBJ1-2, with D possibly matching TRBD1 (5 bases). Germline assignment: CDR1 SGHKS and CDR2 YYEKEE (reference sequence). V lost 0 bases, J lost 6 bases, and 12 bases lay in between. There are 14 residues in the CDR3.

V is TRBV5-6 and J is TRBJ1-1; D is ambiguous. V was clipped by 1 base and J by 0 bases, with 7 bases between them. The CDR3 runs 14 residues. Germline lookup yields CDR1 SGHDT and CDR2 YYEEEE. This CDR3 reads CASSLSGVNTEAFF. The CDR3 DNA reads as TGTGCCAGCAGCTTGAGCGGGGTGAACACTGAAGCTTTCTTT.